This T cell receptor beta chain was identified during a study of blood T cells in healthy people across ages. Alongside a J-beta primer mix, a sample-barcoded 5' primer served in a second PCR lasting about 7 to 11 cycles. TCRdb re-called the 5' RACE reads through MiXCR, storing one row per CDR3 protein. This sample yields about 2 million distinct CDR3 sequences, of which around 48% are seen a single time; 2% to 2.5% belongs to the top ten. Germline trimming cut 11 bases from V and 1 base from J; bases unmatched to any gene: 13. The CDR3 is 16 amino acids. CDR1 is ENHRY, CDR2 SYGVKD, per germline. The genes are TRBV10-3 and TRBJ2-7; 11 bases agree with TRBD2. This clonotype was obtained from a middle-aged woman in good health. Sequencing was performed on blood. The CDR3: CAVAVLGLAGSYEQYF. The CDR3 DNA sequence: TGTGCCGTCGCCGTTTTAGGACTAGCGGGTTCCTACGAGCAGTACTTC.